This T cell receptor beta chain was identified during a study of blood T cell repertoires in COVID-19. Sequencing used immunoSEQ multiplex PCR; TCRdb keeps in-frame clones, though not all of them. This repertoire shows 35,000 or so clones, roughly 90% found once; its top ten account for about 39%. Deletions cut 4 bases from V and 4 bases from J, with 9 bases between. The CDR3 is 13 residues long. The germline V gene encodes CDR1 WNHNN and CDR2 SYGVQD (reference sequence). The clonotype was recovered from a man aged 55 to 69 with active or convalescent COVID-19. V and J are TRBV10-1 and TRBJ2-3; D ambiguous. Sequenced input: peripheral blood. CDR3 sequence reads: CASSVTWSDTQYF. The CDR3 coding sequence is TGCGCCAGCAGTGTTACATGGTCAGATACGCAGTATTTT.